Here is one T cell receptor beta chain with its context. The record originates from a study of T cells in Graves' hyperthyroidism and ophthalmopathy. In the study overall: Any treatment followed the collection of peripheral blood at initial diagnosis.

The investigators amplified TCR beta CDR3 regions from RNA transcripts. RT-PCR in the first round (using the HTBI primer set) targeted the TCR CDR3. From the multiplex PCR reads, TCRdb called clonotypes with MiXCR, one entry per CDR3 protein. There are roughly 750,000 distinct CDR3 sequences in the sample; approximately 16% occur only once, and approximately 8% lies in the top ten. The length of the CDR3 is 16 residues. Trimming took 2 bases from V and 0 from J, leaving 14 bases between them. Germline CDR1 is SGHKS and CDR2 is YYEKEE (reference sequence). This clonotype originated in a man aged 18 to 30 with Graves' hyperthyroidism. V and J are TRBV5-5 and TRBJ1-1; TRBD1 is a possible D gene (5 bases). The specimen sequenced was blood. The CDR3 protein is CASSFTGQLLNTEAFF. CDR3 sequence (DNA): TGTGCCAGCAGCTTCACCGGACAACTTCTGAACACTGAAGCTTTCTTT.